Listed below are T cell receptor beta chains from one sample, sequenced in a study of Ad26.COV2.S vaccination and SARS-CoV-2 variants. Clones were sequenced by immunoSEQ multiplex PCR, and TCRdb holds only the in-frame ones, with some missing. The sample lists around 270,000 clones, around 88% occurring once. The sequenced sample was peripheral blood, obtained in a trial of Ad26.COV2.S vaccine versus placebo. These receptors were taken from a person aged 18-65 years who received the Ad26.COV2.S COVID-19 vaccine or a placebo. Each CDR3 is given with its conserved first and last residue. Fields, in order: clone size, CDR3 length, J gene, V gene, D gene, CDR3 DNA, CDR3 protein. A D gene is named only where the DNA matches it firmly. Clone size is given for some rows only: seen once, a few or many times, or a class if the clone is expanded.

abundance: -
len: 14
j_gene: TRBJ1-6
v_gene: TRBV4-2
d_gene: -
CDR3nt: TGTGCCAGCAGCCAAGAGGGGAACAATTCACCCCTCCACTTT
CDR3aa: CASSQEGNNSPLHF

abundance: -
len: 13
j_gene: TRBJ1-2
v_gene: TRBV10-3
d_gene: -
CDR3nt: TGTGCCATCAGGGGCAGGGCGGACTATGGCTACACCTTC
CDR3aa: CAIRGRADYGYTF

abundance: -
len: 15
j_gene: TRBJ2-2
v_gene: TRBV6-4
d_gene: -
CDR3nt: TGTGCCAGCAGTCCCTCAGGGGGGAGCACCGGGGAGCTGTTTTTT
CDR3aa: CASSPSGGSTGELFF

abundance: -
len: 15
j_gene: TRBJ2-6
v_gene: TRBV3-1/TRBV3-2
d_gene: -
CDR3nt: TGTGCCAGCAGCCAAGAACCGTATGGGGCCAACGTCCTGACTTTC
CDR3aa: CASSQEPYGANVLTF

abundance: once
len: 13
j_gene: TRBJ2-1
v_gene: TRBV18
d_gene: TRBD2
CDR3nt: TGTGCCAGCTCAGGGGGGGTTCACAATGAGCAGTTCTTC
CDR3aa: CASSGGVHNEQFF

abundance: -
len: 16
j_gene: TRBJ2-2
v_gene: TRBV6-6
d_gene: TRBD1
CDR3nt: TGTGCCAGCAGCGTTGGACAGGGGACGAACACCGGGGAGCTGTTTTTT
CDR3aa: CASSVGQGTNTGELFF

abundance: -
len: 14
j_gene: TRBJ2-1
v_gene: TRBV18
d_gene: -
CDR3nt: TGTGCCAGCTCACCCCAGAGCTCCTACAATGAGCAGTTCTTC
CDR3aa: CASSPQSSYNEQFF

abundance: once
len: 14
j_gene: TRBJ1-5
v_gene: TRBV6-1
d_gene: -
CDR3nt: TGTGCCAGCAGTGAAGCGGGGGGAAATCAGCCCCAGCATTTT
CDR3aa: CASSEAGGNQPQHF

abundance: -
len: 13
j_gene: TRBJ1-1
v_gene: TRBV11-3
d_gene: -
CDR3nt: TGTGCCAGCAGCTCCACCGTCGGCACTGAAGCTTTCTTT
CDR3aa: CASSSTVGTEAFF

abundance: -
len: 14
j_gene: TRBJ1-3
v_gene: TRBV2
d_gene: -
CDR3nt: TGTGCCAGCAGTGAATATGGGGCAAATGGGGCCATATATTTT
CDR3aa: CASSEYGANGAIYF

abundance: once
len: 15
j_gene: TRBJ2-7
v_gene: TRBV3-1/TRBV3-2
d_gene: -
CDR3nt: TGTGCCAGCAGCCAAGATGCCGCCAGAACCTACGAGCAGTACTTC
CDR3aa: CASSQDAARTYEQYF

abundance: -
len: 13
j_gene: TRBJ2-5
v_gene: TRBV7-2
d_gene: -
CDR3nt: TGTGCCAGCAGCCGGGACCATACAGAGACCCAGTACTTC
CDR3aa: CASSRDHTETQYF

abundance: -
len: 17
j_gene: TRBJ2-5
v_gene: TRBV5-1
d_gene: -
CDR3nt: TGCGCCAGCAGTTTGTCGCGCGCGGGGACCACCCAAGAGACCCAGTACTTC
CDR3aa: CASSLSRAGTTQETQYF

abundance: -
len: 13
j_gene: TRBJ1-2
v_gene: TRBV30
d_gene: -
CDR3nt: TGTGCCTGGAACTTCCGTCTCTTCTATGGCTACACCTTC
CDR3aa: CAWNFRLFYGYTF

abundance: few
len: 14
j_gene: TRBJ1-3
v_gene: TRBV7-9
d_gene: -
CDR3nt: TGTGCCAGCACACGTGGGGAGGCTGGAAACACCATATATTTT
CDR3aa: CASTRGEAGNTIYF

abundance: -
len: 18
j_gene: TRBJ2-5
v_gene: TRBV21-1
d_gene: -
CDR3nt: TGTGCCAGCAGCAAACCGGTCCCCTGGACTAGCGGACAAGAGACCCAGTACTTC
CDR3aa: CASSKPVPWTSGQETQYF

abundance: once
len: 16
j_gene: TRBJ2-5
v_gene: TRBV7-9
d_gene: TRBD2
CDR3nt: TGTGCCAGCAGCTTTAGAAGGGCAGCGGGAGAAGAGACCCAGTACTTC
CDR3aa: CASSFRRAAGEETQYF

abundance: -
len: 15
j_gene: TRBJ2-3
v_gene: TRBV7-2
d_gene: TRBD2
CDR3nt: TGTGCCAGCAGCGTTAGCGGGGGATCCACAGATACGCAGTATTTT
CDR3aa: CASSVSGGSTDTQYF

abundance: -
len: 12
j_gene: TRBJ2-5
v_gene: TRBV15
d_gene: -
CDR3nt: TGTGCCACCAGCAGAGCAGGGAAGACCCAGTACTTC
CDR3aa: CATSRAGKTQYF

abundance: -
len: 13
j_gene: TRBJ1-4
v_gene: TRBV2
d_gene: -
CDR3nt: TGTGCCAGCGAGCCAGGGGCGCGGGAAAAACTGTTTTTT
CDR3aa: CASEPGAREKLFF

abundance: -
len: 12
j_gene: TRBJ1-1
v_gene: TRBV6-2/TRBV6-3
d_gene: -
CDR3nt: TGTGCCAGCAGTTACGTGAACACTGAAGCTTTCTTT
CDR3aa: CASSYVNTEAFF

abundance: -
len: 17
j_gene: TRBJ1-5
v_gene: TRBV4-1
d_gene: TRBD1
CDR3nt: TGCGCCAGCAGCCCTCATGGACAGGGGGCGAGCAATCAGCCCCAGCATTTT
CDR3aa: CASSPHGQGASNQPQHF

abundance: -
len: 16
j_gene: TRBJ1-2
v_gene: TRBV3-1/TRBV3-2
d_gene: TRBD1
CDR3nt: TGTGCCAGCAGCCAACCCGACAGGGGCCGATACTATGGCTACACCTTC
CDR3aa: CASSQPDRGRYYGYTF

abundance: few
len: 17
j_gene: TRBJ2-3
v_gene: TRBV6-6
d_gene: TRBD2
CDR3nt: TGTGCCAGCAGTCGTAAACCAGGGACTAGCGGGACCCATACGCAGTATTTT
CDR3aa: CASSRKPGTSGTHTQYF

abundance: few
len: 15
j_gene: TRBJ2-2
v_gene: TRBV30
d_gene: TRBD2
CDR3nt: TGTGCCTGGAGTGCGAGCGGGACGGACACCGGGGAGCTGTTTTTT
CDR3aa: CAWSASGTDTGELFF

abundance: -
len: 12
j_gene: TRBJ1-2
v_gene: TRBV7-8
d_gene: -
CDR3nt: TGTGCCAGCAGCCAGGACATAATTGGCTACACCTTC
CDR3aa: CASSQDIIGYTF

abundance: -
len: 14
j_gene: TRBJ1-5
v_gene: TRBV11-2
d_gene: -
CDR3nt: TGTGCCAGCAGTTCAACCCTCCATAGGACGGCCCAGCATTTT
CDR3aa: CASSSTLHRTAQHF

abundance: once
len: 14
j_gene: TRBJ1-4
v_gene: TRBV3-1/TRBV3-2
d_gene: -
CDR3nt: TGTGCCAGCAGTCTACGTGGAACTAATGAAAAACTGTTTTTT
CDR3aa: CASSLRGTNEKLFF

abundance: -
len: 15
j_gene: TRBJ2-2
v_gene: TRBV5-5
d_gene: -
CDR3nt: TGTGCCAGCAGCTTGGTAGGGACAAAAGACGGGGAGCTGTTTTTT
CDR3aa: CASSLVGTKDGELFF

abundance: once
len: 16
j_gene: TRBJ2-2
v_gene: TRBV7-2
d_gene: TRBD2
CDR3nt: TGTGCCAGCAACCCTCGCGGGGGGGTCAACACCGGGGAGCTGTTTTTT
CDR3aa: CASNPRGGVNTGELFF

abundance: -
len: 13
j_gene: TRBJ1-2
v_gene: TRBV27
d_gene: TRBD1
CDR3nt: TGTGCCAGCAGTCACGGACAGGACTATGGCTACACCTTC
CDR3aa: CASSHGQDYGYTF

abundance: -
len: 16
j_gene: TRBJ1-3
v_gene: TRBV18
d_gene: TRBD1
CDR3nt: TGTGCCAGCTCACCACTGGAGGGGGCGAAAGGAAACACCATATATTTT
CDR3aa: CASSPLEGAKGNTIYF

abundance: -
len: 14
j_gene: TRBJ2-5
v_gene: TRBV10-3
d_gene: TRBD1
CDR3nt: TGTGCCATCAGATCCGGGACAGGGGTAGAGACCCAGTACTTC
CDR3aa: CAIRSGTGVETQYF

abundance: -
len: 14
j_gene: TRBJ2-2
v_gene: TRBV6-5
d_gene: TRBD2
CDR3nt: TGTGCCACCCTAGCGGGTAGTATCACCGGGGAGCTGTTTTTT
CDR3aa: CATLAGSITGELFF

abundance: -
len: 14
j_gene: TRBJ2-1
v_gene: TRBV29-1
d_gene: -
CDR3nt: TGCAGCGTTCGGACTGTAAGCTCCTACAATGAGCAGTTCTTC
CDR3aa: CSVRTVSSYNEQFF

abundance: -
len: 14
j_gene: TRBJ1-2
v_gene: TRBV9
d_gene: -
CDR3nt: TGTGCCAGCAGCGTAGACTCCGGGGGCTATGGCTACACCTTC
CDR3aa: CASSVDSGGYGYTF

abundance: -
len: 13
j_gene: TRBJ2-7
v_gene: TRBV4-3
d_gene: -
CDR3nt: TGCGCCAGCAGCCAAGATACGCTGTACGAGCAGTACTTC
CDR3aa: CASSQDTLYEQYF

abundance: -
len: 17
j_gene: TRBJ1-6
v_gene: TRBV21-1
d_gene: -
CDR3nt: TGTGCCAGCAGCACCCGAAAAGACGGGACAGTCCCGGGGGTCCTCCACTTT
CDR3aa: CASSTRKDGTVPGVLHF

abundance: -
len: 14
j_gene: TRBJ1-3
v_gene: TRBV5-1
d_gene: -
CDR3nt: TGCGCCAGCAGCTTAGGGGCCTCGGAGAACACCATATATTTT
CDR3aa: CASSLGASENTIYF

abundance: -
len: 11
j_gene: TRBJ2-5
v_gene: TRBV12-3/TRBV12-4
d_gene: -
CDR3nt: TGTGCCAGCAGGGGCAAGGGGACCCAGTACTTC
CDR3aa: CASRGKGTQYF

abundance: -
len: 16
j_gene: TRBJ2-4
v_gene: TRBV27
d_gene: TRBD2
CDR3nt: TGTGCCAGCAGTGAAAGGACGGGACTAGCGAGAAACATTCAGTACTTC
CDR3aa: CASSERTGLARNIQYF

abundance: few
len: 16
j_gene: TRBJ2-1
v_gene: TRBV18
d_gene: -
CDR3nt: TGTGCCAGCTCACCCGATGGACGGAGCTCCTACAATGAGCAGTTCTTC
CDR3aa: CASSPDGRSSYNEQFF

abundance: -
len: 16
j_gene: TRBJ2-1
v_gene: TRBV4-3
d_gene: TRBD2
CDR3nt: TGCGCCAGCAGCCAAGAAGCGGGAGGCTCCTACAATGAGCAGTTCTTC
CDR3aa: CASSQEAGGSYNEQFF

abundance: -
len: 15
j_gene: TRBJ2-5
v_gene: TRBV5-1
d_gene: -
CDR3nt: TGCGCCAGCAGCTTGTATGGACAGTTCAGGGAGACCCAGTACTTC
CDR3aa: CASSLYGQFRETQYF

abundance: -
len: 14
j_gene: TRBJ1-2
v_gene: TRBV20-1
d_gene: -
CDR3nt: TGCAGTGCTAGTGGGGGACGGGACAACTATGGCTACACCTTC
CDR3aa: CSASGGRDNYGYTF

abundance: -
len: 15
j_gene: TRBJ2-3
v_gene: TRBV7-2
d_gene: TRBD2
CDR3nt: TGTGCCAGCAGCTTCCCACGCGGGACTAGCGGGAAGAAGTATTTT
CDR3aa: CASSFPRGTSGKKYF

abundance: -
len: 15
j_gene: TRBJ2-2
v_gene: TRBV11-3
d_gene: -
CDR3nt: TGTGCCAGCAGCTTAGCGATAGGTCTTGGCGGGGAGCTGTTTTTT
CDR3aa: CASSLAIGLGGELFF

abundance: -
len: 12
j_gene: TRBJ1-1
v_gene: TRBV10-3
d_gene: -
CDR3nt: TGTGCCATCCGACAAACGAACACTGAAGCTTTCTTT
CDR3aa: CAIRQTNTEAFF

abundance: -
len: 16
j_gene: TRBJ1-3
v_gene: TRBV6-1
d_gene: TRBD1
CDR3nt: TGTGCCAGCAGTGAACCACTGAGGGGGCTGGTAAACACCATATATTTT
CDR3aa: CASSEPLRGLVNTIYF

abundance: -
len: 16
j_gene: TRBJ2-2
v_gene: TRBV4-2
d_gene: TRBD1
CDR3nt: TGTGCCAGCAGCCAAGAGTCAGGGGGTGCCACCGGGGAGCTGTTTTTT
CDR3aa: CASSQESGGATGELFF

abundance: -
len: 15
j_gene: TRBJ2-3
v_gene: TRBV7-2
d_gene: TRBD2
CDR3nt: TGTGCCAGCAGCCCAGCGGGGATCGGCACAGATACGCAGTATTTT
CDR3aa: CASSPAGIGTDTQYF

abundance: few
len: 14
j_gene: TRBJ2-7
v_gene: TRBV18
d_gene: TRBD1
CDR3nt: TGTGCCAGCTCGTCTTCCGGGACAGGGCGAGAGCAGTACTTC
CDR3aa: CASSSSGTGREQYF

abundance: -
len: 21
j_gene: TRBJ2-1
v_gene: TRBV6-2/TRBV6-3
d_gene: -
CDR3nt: TGTGCCAGCAGTTACTCGAGGGCTTCGCGGGACGGGACGGCGCACTACAATGAGCAGTTCTTC
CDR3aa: CASSYSRASRDGTAHYNEQFF

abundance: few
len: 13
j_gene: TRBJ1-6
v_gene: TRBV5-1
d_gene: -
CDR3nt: TGCGCCAGCAGCTTGGAGGGGAATTCACCCCTCCACTTT
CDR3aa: CASSLEGNSPLHF

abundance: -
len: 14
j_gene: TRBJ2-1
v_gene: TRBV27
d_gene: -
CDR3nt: TGTGCCAGCAGTTTTGGGCAGGGCTACAATGAGCAGTTCTTC
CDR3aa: CASSFGQGYNEQFF